These 14 T cell receptor beta chains share one sample of origin, sequenced in a study of control samples from healthy donors and cancer patients. Sequencing used immunoSEQ multiplex PCR; TCRdb keeps in-frame clones, though not all of them. The profile shows 65,000 to 90,000 clones, under 90% of them singletons. The specimen sequenced was PBMCs. The receptors shown here come from a woman between 45 and 60 years old with colorectal cancer.

V gene TRBV5-1 combines with J gene TRBJ2-5; 8 bases agree with TRBD2. V trimming: 2 bases; J trimming: 5 bases; junction bases outside the gene matches: 8. In germline, CDR1 is SGHRS, CDR2 YFSETQ. The CDR3 length is 15 residues. CDR3 coding DNA: TGCGCCAGCAGCTTTACGGGGGGGCCGGGGGAGACCCAGTACTTC. Its protein is CASSFTGGPGETQYF.

V is TRBV7-2 and J is TRBJ1-2, with a weak D call TRBD1 (6 bases). The V gene's germline CDR1 is SGHTA and CDR2 FQGNSA. Trimming removed 0 bases at V and 6 bases at J, with 11 bases between. This CDR3 comprises 14 residues. CDR3 nucleotide sequence: TGTGCCAGCAGCTTAGCGTCCAGGGGCCATGGCTACACCTTC. It codes for CASSLASRGHGYTF.

This rearrangement joins TRBV6-5 to TRBJ2-5, with D perhaps TRBD1 (5 bases). Germline CDR1 and CDR2: MNHEY and SVGAGI. The CDR3 is made up of 12 amino acids. The V end lost 7 bases, the J end lost 3 bases, and 9 bases lay between the germline ends. The CDR3 sequence is CASMGREETQYF. CDR3 coding DNA: TGTGCCAGCATGGGCAGGGAAGAGACCCAGTACTTC.

The chain is built from TRBV5-6 and TRBJ1-2; D unclear. The length of the CDR3 is 16 residues. The ends were cut back, 0 bases at V and 0 bases at J, with 12 bases in the middle. Germline V lookup: CDR1 SGHDT, CDR2 YYEEEE. The DNA of the CDR3 is TGTGCCAGCAGCTTGGGGACCGGGAGGTCTAACTATGGCTACACCTTC. This gives the protein CASSLGTGRSNYGYTF.

This chain uses TRBV12-3 or TRBV12-4 with TRBJ2-5; 7 bases line up with TRBD1. The CDR3 covers 13 residues. Trimming cost V 7 bases and J 2 bases; bases outside gene matches: 4. Here the CDR3 reads CASILTGQETQYF. The DNA of the CDR3 is TGTGCCAGCATTCTGACAGGGCAAGAGACCCAGTACTTC.

The V gene is TRBV2, the J gene TRBJ2-1; 11 bases agree with TRBD1. Per germline, CDR1 SNHLY and CDR2 FYNNEI. V lost 7 bases to trimming and J lost 4 bases; unmatched junction nucleotides: 6. CDR3 length: 15 amino acids. This CDR3 reads CASNRDRGEYNEQFF. CDR3 bases: TGTGCCAGCAACCGGGACAGGGGGGAGTACAATGAGCAGTTCTTC.

The CDR3 sequence is CASSLSNRGEQYV. The CDR3 DNA follows: TGTGCCAGCAGTTTATCGAATAGGGGCGAGCAGTACGTC. The chain has TRBV12-3 or TRBV12-4 and TRBJ2-7; possibly TRBD1 for D (5 bases). The CDR3 is 13 residues long. Trimming pared 2 bases from V and 6 bases from J, leaving 11 bases between.

The chain is built from TRBV19 and TRBJ2-2; 7 bases match TRBD2. CDR3 length: 15 amino acids. CDR1 is LNHDA and CDR2 is SQIVND in the germline V gene (reference sequence). Trimming took 2 bases from V and 1 from J; bases not matched to a gene: 1. DNA of the CDR3: TGTGCCAGTAGTATACTAGCGGAGAACACCGGGGAGCTGTTTTTT. Translated: CASSILAENTGELFF. The full variable domain, its missing parts supplied by reference TRBV19 and TRBJ2-2, is DGGITQSPKYLFRKEGQNVTLSCEQNLNHDAMYWYRQDPGQGLRLIYYSQIVNDFQKGDIAEGYSVSREKKESFPLTVTSAQKNPTAFYLCASSILAENTGELFFGEGSRLTVL.

This chain links TRBV5-6 with TRBJ1-3; D remains unclear. Trimming cost V 1 base and J 4 bases, with 9 bases left between them. The CDR3 is 14 residues long. Per the germline V gene, CDR1 is SGHDT and CDR2 is YYEEEE. CDR3 region: CASSLYGWGNTIYF. The CDR3 DNA reads TGTGCCAGCAGCTTGTACGGGTGGGGAAACACCATATATTTT.

The J gene is TRBJ2-6, the V gene TRBV29-1; possible D gene TRBD1, 5 bases. V lost 3 bases and J lost 1, with 7 bases in between. The CDR3 runs to 14 residues. Germline V gene lookup returns CDR1 SQVTM and CDR2 ANQGSEA. The CDR3 DNA reads TGCAGCGTTGACAGGGTTTCTGGGGCCAACGTCCTGACTTTC. Its protein is CSVDRVSGANVLTF. The full variable domain, completed using reference TRBV29-1 and TRBJ2-6, is SAVISQKPSRDICQRGTSLTIQCQVDSQVTMMFWYRQQPGQSLTLIATANQGSEATYESGFVIDKFPISRPNLTFSTLTVSNMSPEDSSIYLCSVDRVSGANVLTFGAGSRLTVL.

The V call is TRBV2, the J call TRBJ1-5; D may be TRBD1 (5 bases). With 8 bases removed from V and 5 bases from J, the gap between germline ends came to 16 bases. Per the germline V gene, CDR1 is SNHLY and CDR2 is FYNNEI. The CDR3 has 14 amino acids. CDR3 protein: CASSGQGTDQPQHF. As DNA, the CDR3 is TGTGCCAGCTCTGGGCAGGGAACCGATCAGCCCCAGCATTTT. The whole variable domain, filled in from reference TRBV2 and TRBJ1-5, reads EPEVTQTPSHQVTQMGQEVILRCVPISNHLYFYWYRQILGQKVEFLVSFYNNEISEKSEIFDDQFSVERPDGSNFTLKIRSTKLEDSAMYFCASSGQGTDQPQHFGDGTRLSIL.

This clone turned up a few times. This rearrangement joins TRBV6-1 to TRBJ1-2; D is unresolved. The CDR3 runs to 14 residues. V was shortened by 0 bases and J by 3 bases, with 8 bases between the two germline ends. In germline, CDR1 is MNHNS, CDR2 SASEGT. CDR3 bases: TGTGCCAGCAGTGAAGCATTGGGAGACTATGGCTACACCTTC. Its translation: CASSEALGDYGYTF.

The chain employs TRBV30 and TRBJ1-6; maybe TRBD1 (5 bases). There are 19 residues in the CDR3. From germline, CDR1 is GTSNPN and CDR2 SVGIG (reference sequence). Between the trimmed V and J ends, which lost 3 bases and 0 bases, there was a span of 21 bases. CDR3 bases: TGTGCCTGGAGCCATAAAACGGGACTTACGAGCTCCTATAATTCACCCCTCCACTTT. Its protein is CAWSHKTGLTSSYNSPLHF. The full variable domain, with the rest looked up from reference TRBV30 and TRBJ1-6, is SQTIHQWPATLVQPVGSPLSLECTVEGTSNPNLYWYRQAAGRGLQLLFYSVGIGQISSEVPQNLSASRPQDRQFILSSKKLLLSDSGFYLCAWSHKTGLTSSYNSPLHFGNGTRLTVT.

The V and J genes are TRBV2 and TRBJ1-6, with D maybe TRBD1 (6 bases). Germline V gene data show CDR1 as SNHLY and CDR2 as FYNNEI. The CDR3 totals 17 residues. Trimming took 5 bases from V and 0 from J, leaving 14 bases between them. The CDR3 loop is CASSPGQRYSYNSPLHF. CDR3 bases: TGTGCCAGCAGTCCCGGACAGCGCTACTCCTATAATTCACCCCTCCACTTT.